Each of the 8 T cell receptor beta chains below was sequenced from the same sample in a study of early T cells in non-severe SARS-CoV-2 infection. One entry per CDR3 protein results from TCRdb running MiXCR on the 5' RACE reads. The table includes roughly 120,000 distinct CDR3 sequences, about 15% detected once. The sequenced material came from whole blood. These receptors all stem from an adult who was a healthcare worker with PCR-confirmed SARS-CoV-2 infection or an uninfected control (not recorded which).

In this sample, this clonotype turned up a few times. The chain joins TRBV5-1 to TRBJ2-7; D gene ambiguous. Looked up from germline, CDR1 is SGHRS and CDR2 is YFSETQ. V lost 0 bases, J lost 0 bases, and 4 bases lay in between. This CDR3 has 13 residues. CDR3 DNA: TGCGCCAGCAGCTTGGACAACTCCTACGAGCAGTACTTC. This codes for CASSLDNSYEQYF.

The chain combines TRBV4-2 with TRBJ2-5, with TRBD2 identical over 8 bases. This CDR3 region has 16 residues. Germline CDR1 LGHNA, CDR2 YNFKEQ. The V segment lost 1 base and the J segment 3 bases; nucleotides outside the gene matches: 7. The CDR3 DNA reads as TGTGCCAGCAGCCAAGGCCCGGGGGGGCCGGAAGAGACCCAGTACTTC. Translated: CASSQGPGGPEETQYF.

In this sample, this clonotype turned up many times. CDR3 sequence reads: CASSPPQMMNTEAFF. CDR3 nucleotide sequence: TGTGCCAGCAGCCCACCACAGATGATGAACACTGAAGCTTTCTTT. This chain links TRBV7-9 with TRBJ1-1, with D unresolved. There are 15 residues in the CDR3. CDR1 is SEHNR and CDR2 is FQNEAQ in the germline V gene (reference sequence). Trimming shortened V by 5 bases and J by 0 bases, and 13 bases separated the two germline ends.

The chain recombines TRBV10-3 with TRBJ1-5, with D uncertain. This CDR3 region has 15 residues. CDR1 is ENHRY and CDR2 is SYGVKD in the germline V gene. Trimming took off 3 bases at V and 7 bases at J, with 16 bases between the two ends. The CDR3 DNA is TGTGCCATCAGTGAAACCGAAGGGTTTGTACAGCCCCAGCATTTT. Its protein product is CAISETEGFVQPQHF.

This clonotype has a handful of counts. The V and J genes are TRBV29-1 and TRBJ2-1; D is uncertain. Per the germline V gene, CDR1 is SQVTM and CDR2 is ANQGSEA. There are 15 residues in the CDR3. The V end was cut by 4 bases, the J end by 0 bases, with 13 bases between. CDR3 bases: TGCAGCGTTGGGGCCCGAGTCCGCTCCTACAATGAGCAGTTCTTC. It encodes CSVGARVRSYNEQFF.

This chain links TRBV20-1 with TRBJ1-2; the match to TRBD1 covers 7 bases. V lost 0 bases to trimming and J lost 4 bases; unmatched junction nucleotides: 5. Per germline, CDR1 DFQATT and CDR2 SNEGSKA (reference sequence). The CDR3 totals 14 residues. CDR3 loop: CSARDTGAGYGYTF. CDR3 bases: TGCAGTGCTAGAGATACAGGGGCGGGCTATGGCTACACCTTC.

In this sample, this clonotype turned up a few times. CDR3 bases: TGTGCCAGCAGTGATAACGGAGGCCTAGCCTGGAATGAGCAGTTCTTC. This codes for CASSDNGGLAWNEQFF. The V call is TRBV25-1, the J call TRBJ2-1; TRBD2 is a possible D gene (5 bases). The germline gives CDR1 MGHDK, CDR2 SYGVNS. This CDR3 comprises 16 residues. V lost 3 bases, J lost 7 bases, and 19 bases lay in between.

This clonotype showed up just a few times. This sequence joins TRBV11-2 and TRBJ2-1; a possible D gene is TRBD2 (7 bases). The CDR3 has 16 residues. Germline-derived CDR1 and CDR2 are SGHAT and FQNNGV. Trimming removed 5 bases at V and 6 bases at J, with 20 bases between. The CDR3 nucleotides read TGTGCCAGCAGCACGCTTAGGGGGGGCCATCGCAATGAGCAGTTCTTC. Its translation is CASSTLRGGHRNEQFF.